These 8 T cell receptor beta chains originate from one sample sequenced in a study of graft-versus-host responses after intestinal transplantation. Sequenced by immunoSEQ multiplex PCR; TCRdb stores in-frame clones only, minus some. The table has about 120,000 clones, 90% seen once. The antigens these receptors bind are not known. Here the sequenced sample was unstimulated CD4+ T cells sorted from spleen or lymph node cells, taken before intestinal transplant. These receptors were taken from a human donor who received an intestinal transplant.

V gene TRBV5-5 combines with J gene TRBJ1-6; D unclear. CDR3 length equals 15 residues. V lost 0 bases to trimming and J lost 7 bases, with 11 bases between them. Per the germline V gene, CDR1 is SGHKS and CDR2 is YYEKEE (reference sequence). The chain's CDR3 is CASSLDIARNSPLHF. The DNA for the CDR3 is TGTGCCAGCAGCTTGGACATCGCGAGGAATTCACCCCTCCACTTT.

J is TRBJ2-5 and V is TRBV27; the D gene is possibly TRBD1 (6 bases). V lost 6 bases to trimming and J lost 4 bases, with 18 bases between them. Germline V gene sequence: CDR1 MNHEY, CDR2 SMNVEV (reference sequence). CDR3 length: 15 amino acids. CDR3 sequence reads: CASRDLQGYGETQYF. CDR3 sequence (DNA): TGTGCCAGCAGAGACCTACAGGGTTATGGAGAGACCCAGTACTTC.

This clone showed up just once. This sequence joins TRBV7-8 and TRBJ2-7; TRBD2 matches at 8 bases. CDR3 length: 14 residues. From germline, CDR1 is SGHVS and CDR2 FQNEAQ. V was pared by 7 bases and J by 3 bases, with 8 bases of the junction left unmatched. CDR3 DNA: TGTGCCAGCACCTCTAGCGGGTCAATCTACGAGCAGTACTTC. Translation: CASTSSGSIYEQYF.

The V call is TRBV27, the J call TRBJ2-5, with TRBD2 identical over 11 bases. CDR1 and CDR2 from the germline V gene are MNHEY and SMNVEV (reference sequence). This CDR3 contains 16 residues. J was trimmed by 2 bases and V by 4 bases; bases with no gene match: 6. DNA of the CDR3: TGTGCCAGCAGTTACCTCGGGACTAGCGGTCAAGAGACCCAGTACTTC. Its translation is CASSYLGTSGQETQYF.

The chain recombines TRBV5-4 with TRBJ2-1; no clear D gene. Germline V CDR1 and CDR2: SGHNT, YYREEE (reference sequence). Deletions cut 4 bases from V and 5 bases from J, with 10 bases between. The CDR3 extends over 13 amino acids. The CDR3 loop reads CASSIAFDNEQFF. CDR3 nucleotides: TGTGCCAGCAGCATAGCCTTTGACAATGAGCAGTTCTTC.

This clone showed up just once. This chain uses TRBV6-6 with TRBJ1-1; no reliable D call. The CDR3 contains 14 residues. Germline V CDR1 and CDR2: MNHNY, SVGAGI (reference sequence). V lost 0 bases, J lost 9 bases, and 14 bases lay in between. DNA of the CDR3: TGTGCCAGCAGTTACTCGAGGATTGGAGAGCAAGCTTTCTTT. Amino acid sequence: CASSYSRIGEQAFF.

The CDR3 region has the DNA TGTGCCAGCAGTTCCGTAGGGGGCGCGGACTATGGCTACACCTTC. It specifies CASSSVGGADYGYTF. V is TRBV28 and J is TRBJ1-2, with 7 bases fitting TRBD1. CDR1 and CDR2 from the germline V gene are MDHEN and SYDVKM. The V and J ends lost 4 bases and 3 bases, in that order; junction bases with no gene match: 8. The length of the CDR3 is 15 residues.

This clone was seen a single time. The chain recombines TRBV5-6 with TRBJ1-1; TRBD1 matches at 7 bases. CDR1 is SGHDT and CDR2 is YYEEEE in the germline V gene. V lost 3 bases to trimming and J lost 3 bases; unmatched junction nucleotides: 5. This CDR3 spans 14 amino acids. CDR3 bases: TGTGCCAGCAGCTGGGGACAGATTTACACTGAAGCTTTCTTT. It yields the protein CASSWGQIYTEAFF.